This TCR beta chain was captured by sequencing in a study of graft-versus-host responses after intestinal transplantation. Overall study context: Once they had received anti-thymocyte globulin induction, all recipients took tacrolimus and steroids for around three years. Study-level results: GvH clones turned up in recipient marrow; some had shown up first in ileum or blood. Clonal ratios of graft-versus-host to host-versus-graft in allografts were high for patients exhibiting graft-donor T cell macrochimerism.

Only in-frame clones appear in the TCRdb table, and some are missing; sequencing was by immunoSEQ multiplex PCR. The sample includes roughly 90,000 clones, 75% to 95% of them seen just once. Concerning this clone: Its antigen is undetermined.

Trimming shortened V by 0 bases and J by 1 base, and 12 bases separated the two germline ends. CDR3 length: 17 residues. Germline V gene sequence: CDR1 LGHNA, CDR2 YNFKEQ. The sequence derives from a human donor who received an intestinal transplant. This chain joins TRBV4-2 and TRBJ2-2; D is unresolved. The sequencing used unstimulated CD8+ T cells sorted from spleen or lymph node cells, collected before intestinal transplant. The CDR3 reads CASSQDQTALNTGELFF. The CDR3 nucleotides are TGTGCCAGCAGCCAAGATCAAACGGCACTGAACACCGGGGAGCTGTTTTTT.